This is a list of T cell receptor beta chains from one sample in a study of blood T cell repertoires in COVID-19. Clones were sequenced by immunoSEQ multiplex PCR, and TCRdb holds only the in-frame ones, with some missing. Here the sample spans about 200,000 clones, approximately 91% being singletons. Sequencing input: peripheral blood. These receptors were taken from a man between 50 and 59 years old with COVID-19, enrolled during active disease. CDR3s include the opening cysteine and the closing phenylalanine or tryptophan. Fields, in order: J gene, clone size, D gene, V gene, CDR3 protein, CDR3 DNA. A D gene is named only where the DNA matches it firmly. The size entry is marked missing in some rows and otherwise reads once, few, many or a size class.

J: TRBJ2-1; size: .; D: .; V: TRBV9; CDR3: CASSKRDTYNEQFF; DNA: TGTGCCAGCAGCAAACGGGACACTTACAATGAGCAGTTCTTC
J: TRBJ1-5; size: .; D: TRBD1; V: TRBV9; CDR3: CASSSGTGGSNQPQHF; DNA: TGTGCCAGCAGCTCCGGGACAGGGGGTAGCAATCAGCCCCAGCATTTT
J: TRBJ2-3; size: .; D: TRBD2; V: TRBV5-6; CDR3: CASSLGLAGVGDTQYF; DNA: TGTGCCAGCAGCCTGGGACTAGCGGGAGTCGGGGATACGCAGTATTTT
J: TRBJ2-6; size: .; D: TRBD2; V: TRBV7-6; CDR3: CASSLEASGASGANVLTF; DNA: TGTGCCAGCAGCTTAGAAGCTAGCGGAGCCTCTGGGGCCAACGTCCTGACTTTC
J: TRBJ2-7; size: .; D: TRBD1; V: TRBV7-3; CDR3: CASSTTGQGEQYF; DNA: TGTGCCAGCAGCACTACCGGACAGGGCGAGCAGTACTTC
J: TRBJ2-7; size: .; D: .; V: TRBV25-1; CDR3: CASSQGLEQYF; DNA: TGTGCCAGCAGTCAAGGACTCGAGCAGTACTTC
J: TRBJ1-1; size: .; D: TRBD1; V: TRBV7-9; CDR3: CASSRSRGQANTEAFF; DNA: TGTGCCAGCAGCCGCAGCAGGGGGCAGGCGAACACTGAAGCTTTCTTT
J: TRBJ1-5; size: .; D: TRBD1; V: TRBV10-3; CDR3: CAISGDRQNQPQHF; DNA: TGTGCCATCAGTGGGGACAGACAGAATCAGCCCCAGCATTTT
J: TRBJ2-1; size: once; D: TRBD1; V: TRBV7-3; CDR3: CASSLMGQGDEQFF; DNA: TGTGCCAGCAGCTTAATGGGACAGGGGGATGAGCAGTTCTTC
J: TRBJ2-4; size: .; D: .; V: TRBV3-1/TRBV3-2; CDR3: CASSQSQTGSKNIQYF; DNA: TGTGCCAGCAGCCAATCCCAGACAGGATCCAAAAACATTCAGTACTTC
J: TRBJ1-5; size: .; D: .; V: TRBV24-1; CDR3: CATSDGGWQPQHF; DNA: TGTGCCACCAGTGATGGGGGGTGGCAGCCCCAGCATTTT
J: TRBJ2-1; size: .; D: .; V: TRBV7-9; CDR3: CASSPWGSPTYNEQFF; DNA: TGTGCCAGCAGCCCGTGGGGCAGCCCAACTTACAATGAGCAGTTCTTC
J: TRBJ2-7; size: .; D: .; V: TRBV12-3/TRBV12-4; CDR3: CASRSQTYEQYF; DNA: TGTGCCAGCAGGAGCCAAACCTACGAGCAGTACTTC
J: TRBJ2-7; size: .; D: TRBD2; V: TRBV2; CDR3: CASSPQRESLGEQYF; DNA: TGTGCCAGCAGTCCCCAGCGGGAGAGTCTGGGCGAGCAGTACTTC
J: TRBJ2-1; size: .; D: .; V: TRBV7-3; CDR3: CASSPSGEPYNEQFF; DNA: TGTGCCAGCAGCCCCTCCGGGGAACCCTACAATGAGCAGTTCTTC
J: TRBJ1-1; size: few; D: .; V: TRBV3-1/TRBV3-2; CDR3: CASSQVEGGRSFF; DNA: TGTGCCAGCAGCCAAGTTGAAGGGGGTAGGTCTTTCTTT
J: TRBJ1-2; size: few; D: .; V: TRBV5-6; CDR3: CASSLEGVRRDYGYTF; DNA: TGTGCCAGCAGCTTGGAGGGAGTCAGGAGGGACTATGGCTACACCTTC
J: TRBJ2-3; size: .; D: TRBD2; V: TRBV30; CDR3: CAWIPDAGGTDTQYF; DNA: TGTGCCTGGATCCCAGACGCGGGGGGCACAGATACGCAGTATTTT
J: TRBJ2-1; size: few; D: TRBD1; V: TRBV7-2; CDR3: CASSLRGPSGTYNEQFF; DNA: TGTGCCAGCAGCTTAAGGGGGCCCTCTGGTACCTACAATGAGCAGTTCTTC
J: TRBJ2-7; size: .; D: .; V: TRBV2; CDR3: CASSEDFSLYEQYF; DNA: TGTGCCAGCAGTGAGGACTTCAGCCTCTACGAGCAGTACTTC
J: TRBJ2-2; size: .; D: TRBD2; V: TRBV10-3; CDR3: CAISVGLAGPNTGELFF; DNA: TGTGCCATCAGTGTAGGGCTAGCGGGTCCGAACACCGGGGAGCTGTTTTTT
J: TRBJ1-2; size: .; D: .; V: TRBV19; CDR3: CASSQVNYGYTF; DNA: TGTGCCAGTAGTCAGGTTAACTATGGCTACACCTTC
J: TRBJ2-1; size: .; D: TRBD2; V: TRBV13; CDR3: CASSLRFLAGVEQFF; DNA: TGTGCCAGCAGCTTAAGGTTTTTAGCGGGGGTTGAGCAGTTCTTC
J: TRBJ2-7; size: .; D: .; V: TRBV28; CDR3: CASSSLFTGPYEQYF; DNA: TGTGCCAGCAGTTCCCTCTTCACAGGCCCCTACGAGCAGTACTTC
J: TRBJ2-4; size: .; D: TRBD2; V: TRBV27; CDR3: CASSLSRAGESIQYF; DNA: TGTGCCAGCAGTTTATCGCGCGCGGGAGAAAGCATTCAGTACTTC
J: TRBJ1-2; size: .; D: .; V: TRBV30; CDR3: CAWTEGPYGYTF; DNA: TGTGCCTGGACGGAGGGACCCTATGGCTACACCTTC
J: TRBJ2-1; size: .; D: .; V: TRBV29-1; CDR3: CSVGPGNNEQFF; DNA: TGCAGCGTTGGTCCAGGCAACAATGAGCAGTTCTTC
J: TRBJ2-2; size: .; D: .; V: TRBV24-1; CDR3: CATSDRVGGELFF; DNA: TGTGCCACCAGTGACAGGGTTGGCGGGGAGCTGTTTTTT
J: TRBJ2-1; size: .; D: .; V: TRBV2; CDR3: CASSEMDSEVDEQFF; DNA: TGTGCCAGCAGTGAAATGGACTCCGAAGTGGATGAGCAGTTCTTC
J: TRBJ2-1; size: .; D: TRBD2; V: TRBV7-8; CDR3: CASSLSLAGHNEQFF; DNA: TGTGCCAGCAGCTTATCCCTAGCGGGACACAATGAGCAGTTCTTC
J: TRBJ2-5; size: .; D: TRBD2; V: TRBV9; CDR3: CASSAGLAGVETQYF; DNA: TGTGCCAGCAGCGCTGGACTAGCGGGGGTAGAGACCCAGTACTTC
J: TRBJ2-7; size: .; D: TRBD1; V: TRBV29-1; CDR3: CSVARQGGNEQYF; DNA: TGCAGCGTCGCTAGACAGGGGGGTAACGAGCAGTACTTC
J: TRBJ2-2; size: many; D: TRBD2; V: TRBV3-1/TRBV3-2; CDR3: CASSPSGNTGELFF; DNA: TGTGCCAGCAGCCCTAGCGGGAACACCGGGGAGCTGTTTTTT
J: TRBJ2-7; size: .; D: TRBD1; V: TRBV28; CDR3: CASSSNRDRSYEQYF; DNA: TGTGCCAGCAGTTCCAACCGGGACAGATCCTACGAGCAGTACTTC
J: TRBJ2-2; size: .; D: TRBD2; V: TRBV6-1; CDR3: CASSDRTSGSVGELFF; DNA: TGTGCCAGCAGTGACCGGACTAGCGGGAGTGTCGGGGAGCTGTTTTTT
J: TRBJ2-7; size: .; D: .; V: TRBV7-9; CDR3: CASSQTPSYEQYF; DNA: TGTGCCAGCAGCCAGACTCCTTCCTACGAGCAGTACTTC
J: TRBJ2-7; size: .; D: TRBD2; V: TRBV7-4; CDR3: CASSSQPTSGRYHEQYF; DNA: TGTGCCAGCAGCTCGCAGCCCACTAGCGGGAGATACCACGAGCAGTACTTC
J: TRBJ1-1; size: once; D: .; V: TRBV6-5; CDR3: CASSYDLKAFF; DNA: TGTGCCAGCAGTTACGACTTAAAAGCTTTCTTT
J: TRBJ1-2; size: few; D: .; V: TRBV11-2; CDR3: CASSLGGTENYGYTF; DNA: TGTGCCAGCAGCTTAGGTGGGACTGAGAACTATGGCTACACCTTC
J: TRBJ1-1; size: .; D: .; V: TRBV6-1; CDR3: CASSEWGGDTEAFF; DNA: TGTGCCAGCAGTGAGTGGGGGGGGGACACTGAAGCTTTCTTT
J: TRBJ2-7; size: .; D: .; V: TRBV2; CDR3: CASTIQGTPYEQYF; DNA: TGTGCCAGCACCATACAGGGAACTCCCTACGAGCAGTACTTC
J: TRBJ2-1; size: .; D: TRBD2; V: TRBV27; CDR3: CASRTLAGGYNEQFF; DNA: TGTGCCAGCAGGACACTAGCGGGGGGGTACAATGAGCAGTTCTTC
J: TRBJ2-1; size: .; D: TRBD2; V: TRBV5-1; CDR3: CASSLGEREGNEQFF; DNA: TGCGCCAGCAGCCTTGGGGAGCGGGAGGGCAATGAGCAGTTCTTC
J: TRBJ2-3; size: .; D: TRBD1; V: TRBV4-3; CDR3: CASSQAGTGGTDTQYF; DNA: TGCGCCAGCAGCCAAGCCGGGACAGGGGGCACAGATACGCAGTATTTT
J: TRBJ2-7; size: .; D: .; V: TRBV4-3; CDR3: CASSSSAWTAAYEQYF; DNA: TGCGCCAGCAGCTCTTCAGCCTGGACAGCAGCCTACGAGCAGTACTTC
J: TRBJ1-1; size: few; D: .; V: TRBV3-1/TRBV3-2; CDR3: CASSQGRMNTEAFF; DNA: TGTGCCAGCAGCCAAGGCAGGATGAACACTGAAGCTTTCTTT
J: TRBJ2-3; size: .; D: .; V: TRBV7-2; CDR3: CASSAWTSTDTQYF; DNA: TGTGCCAGCAGCGCTTGGACAAGCACAGATACGCAGTATTTT
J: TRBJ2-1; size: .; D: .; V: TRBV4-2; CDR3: CASSPNLDGVYNEQFF; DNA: TGTGCCAGCAGCCCCAACCTAGATGGTGTGTACAATGAGCAGTTCTTC
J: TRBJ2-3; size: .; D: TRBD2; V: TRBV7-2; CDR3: CASSLAGGRRDTQYF; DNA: TGTGCCAGCAGCTTAGCGGGAGGGAGACGAGATACGCAGTATTTT
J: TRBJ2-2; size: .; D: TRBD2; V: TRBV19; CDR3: CASSPPSGTPTGELFF; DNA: TGTGCCAGTAGTCCACCTAGCGGTACCCCCACCGGGGAGCTGTTTTTT
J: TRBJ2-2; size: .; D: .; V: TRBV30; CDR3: CAWKYPRDTGELFF; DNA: TGTGCCTGGAAGTATCCTCGGGACACCGGGGAGCTGTTTTTT
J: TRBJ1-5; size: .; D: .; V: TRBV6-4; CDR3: CASSDPPERGNQPQHF; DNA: TGTGCCAGCAGTGACCCCCCGGAGAGGGGCAATCAGCCCCAGCATTTT
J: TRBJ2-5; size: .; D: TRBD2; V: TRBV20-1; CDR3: CSASADSGTQETQYF; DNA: TGCAGTGCTAGTGCGGATAGCGGGACACAAGAGACCCAGTACTTC
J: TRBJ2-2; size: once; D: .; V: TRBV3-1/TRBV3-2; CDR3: CASSQDIPSRTGELFF; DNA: TGTGCCAGCAGCCAAGATATACCTAGCAGGACCGGGGAGCTGTTTTTT